This T cell receptor (beta chain) originates from a study of T cells in women clearing cervical HPV infection. Study in general: HLA type could not be excluded as a confounder.

The repertoire was sequenced with immunoSEQ multiplex PCR; TCRdb's copy has only in-frame clones and lacks some. The listing records under 40,000 clones. Note on this clone: Antigen unknown. Read data end 3 residues before the CDR3 end; the end is taken from the germline J gene.

Study outcomes and limitations: Repertoire richness, not evenness, was significantly elevated in CIN3+ cases versus controls.

Trimming took 1 base from V and 4 from J, leaving 7 bases between them. The germline V gene encodes CDR1 SEHNR and CDR2 FQNEAQ (reference sequence). This CDR3 spans 13 amino acids. The clonotype comes from a woman between 18 and 70 years old with a cervical HPV16 infection that either progressed to CIN3+ or cleared (not recorded which). V and J are TRBV7-9 and TRBJ2-5; D not certain. Sequenced input: blood buffy coat. The CDR3 loop is CASSLVGGETQYF. CDR3 bases read: TGTGCCAGCAGCTTAGTTGGCGGAGAGACC. The full variable domain, its missing parts supplied by reference TRBV7-9 and TRBJ2-5, is DTGVSQNPRHKITKRGQNVTFRCDPISEHNRLYWYRQTLGQGPEFLTYFQNEAQLEKSRLLSDRFSAERPKGSFSTLEIQRTEQGDSAMYLCASSLVGGETQYFGPGTRLLVL.